This T cell receptor (beta chain) is from a study of response to subunit inactivated influenza vaccine. Findings and limits, study-wide: Every seasonal influenza vaccination brings in few new T cells, the authors suggested.

Via MiXCR, TCRdb re-called the RT-PCR reads, giving one row per CDR3 protein. Of about 520,000 distinct CDR3 sequences in the sample, 25% were seen once. The table lists this clonotype with a few counts. Its antigen is not known. The CDR3 is made up of 14 amino acids. The ends lost 7 bases at V and 4 bases at J; junction bases unmatched: 8. The germline V gene encodes CDR1 SGHAT and CDR2 FQNNGV. The receptor's source is a man aged 50-59 years who received an inactivated influenza vaccine. This material consisted of CD4+ T cells sorted from PBMCs, taken 5 to 6 days after vaccination. J is TRBJ2-5 and V is TRBV11-2; 8 nucleotides match TRBD2. The CDR3 reads CASTTREGGETQYF. The CDR3 DNA reads TGTGCCAGCACCACACGGGAGGGGGGAGAGACCCAGTACTTC.